This TCR beta chain derives from a study of vaccination and CD4 T cells after COVID-19 (dated by TCRdb to between 2021 and 2024). Background on the whole study: Convalescent patients had a positive SARS-CoV-2 result on nasal swab PCR, and of these patients, several had mild disease and one had severe disease. The convalescent cohort comprised six males and four females, including two Hispanic individuals, seven Caucasians, two Asians and one multiracial person. Two doses of either the Pfizer-BioNTech BNT162b2 vaccine (n=8) or the Moderna mRNA-1273 vaccine (n=2) were administered to participants. Post-COVID blood samples were collected from convalescent patients a median of approximately 93 days after diagnosis, with a range of roughly 35 to 180 days. Post-vaccine blood samples were obtained a median of approximately 74 days after the second vaccine dose, with a range of roughly 13 to 250 days. Culture stimuli were overlapping spike peptide pools from SARS-CoV-2 and from the common cold coronaviruses HCoV-NL63, HCoV-OC43 and HCoV-229E. Control cultures used a CEFX viral epitope pool as positive control, an HIV-1 Nef peptide pool as negative control, or no peptide. In some eleven COVID-19 convalescent patients and a few infection-naive healthy vaccine recipients, researchers compared the spike-specific CD4+ TCR repertoire from before mRNA vaccination with the repertoire from after.

In the case of this clonotype: It lacks a known antigen. Nothing much larger sits one base from this clone, and base qualities are not available.

To prepare the library, PCR was applied. DNA from cultured CD4+ T cells was subjected to TCR sequencing with the Oncomine TCR Beta short-read assay at the Johns Hopkins FTIC core. Genomic DNA was extracted from the cultured CD4+ T cells with the QIAamp micro DNA kit. The Oncomine TCR Beta libraries from cultured CD4+ T cells were pooled using unique dual indexes and then sequenced on an Illumina iSeq 100. Per the authors' processing: Non-productive sequences were filtered out, and CDR3s that did not start with C, did not end with F or W, or were shorter than 7 amino acids were discarded. The MANAFEST web application identified antigen-specific clonotypes by comparing peptide-stimulated wells against reference wells and other culture wells. Positive clones required FDR below 0.05, an odds ratio above 5, and productive frequency above 0.1% in at least two of three replicate wells. A clonotype counted as cross-reactive if it showed significant expansion both in the SARS-CoV-2 spike wells and in at least one common cold coronavirus spike condition. Similarity between CDR3 sequences was evaluated in R version 3.6.1 using Levenshtein distances (stringdist) and unrooted phylogenetic trees (ape). Starting from the raw public reads, TCRdb applied fastp trimming at Q25, assembled clones with MiXCR and retained in-frame beta chains. Merged by CDR3 protein, the rows form single entries marked with the most common genes and DNA. The V and J calls were not made by the authors but by TCRdb's processing. This sample lists 15,000 to 20,000 distinct CDR3 sequences; about 60% were detected once. Jointly, the top ten make up more than 9.5% of the sample.

The paper's findings and limits, for the study overall: In convalescent patients, nearly all vaccine-specific clones (304 of 307) were found to be mono-reactive for SARS-CoV-2 spike rather than cross-reactive with common cold coronaviruses. The study included relatively few convalescent patients and did not analyze early timepoints after natural infection. The median count of SARS-CoV-2-reactive clonotypes went up from 21 after infection to a few dozen after vaccination, although the change was not significant. Among the post-vaccine SARS-CoV-2-reactive clones in convalescent patients, a median about 87% showed up only after vaccination, which suggests vaccine-specific priming.

The sample's treatment or condition, from its label and the paper: roughly 11-day PBMC culture with coronavirus spike peptide pools or control peptides (ViraFEST assay). The study used the ViraFEST assay, which expanded antigen-specific T cells with peptide pools and then identified expanded clonotypes by TCR sequencing. The positive SARS-CoV-2 PCR tests of the convalescent patients were dated from March to December 2020, before the Alpha, Beta and Delta variants emerged in the United States. Each well held around 2 million PBMCs cultured in IMDM containing about 5% human AB serum and 10 IU/ml IL-2, with around 9.7 ug/ml peptide pools added. Half of the culture medium was replaced with fresh IL-2-containing medium on days 3 and 7. After 10 days of culture, CD4+ T cells were isolated by negative selection with the EasySep CD4+ T cell isolation kit. Ficoll-Paque Plus gradient centrifugation was used to isolate PBMCs from whole blood, and the isolated PBMCs were then either used fresh or cryopreserved at -140C. Triplicate wells were generally used for each culture condition.

CDR1 and CDR2 (SGHAT, FQNNGV) derive from the germline V gene. Including the terminal cysteine and phenylalanine, the CDR3 comprises 14 residues. Solely the CDR3 DNA is kept, with 42 bases framed from the first base. The junction shows trimming of 4 bases on V and 0 bases on J, and the gene matches do not reach 2 bases of it. This specimen consisted of CD4+ T cells from blood, cultured in vitro, obtained after SARS-CoV-2 vaccination. This chain is built from TRBV11-2 and TRBJ2-5; the junction holds 7 bases that match TRBD2. The clonotype comes from a human donor who had recovered from COVID-19. The CDR3 is CASSSGTNQETQYF. The DNA reads TGTGCCAGCAGCTCCGGGACTAACCAAGAGACCCAGTACTTC.